The subject of this entry is one T cell receptor beta chain. Antigen unknown. The unexposed donors gave CD4+ T cells in about 2010-2019, prior to COVID-19. The cells were cultured for under 13 days before CD4+ T cells were isolated. These data are taken from a study of CD4 T cells in relation to SARS-CoV-2 and coronaviruses. The method was immunoSEQ multiplex PCR; TCRdb's version includes in-frame clones alone and lacks a portion of them. The table records 20,000 to 30,000 clones, more than 60% of them present only once. Overall study results and limits: Pre-pandemic and post-infection samples never came from the same donor.

J lost 2 bases, V lost 0 bases, and 11 bases had no gene match. Germline V gene sequence: CDR1 SNHLY, CDR2 FYNNEI. This CDR3 comprises 18 residues. This sequence was found in a human donor in good health. The chain is built from TRBV2 and TRBJ2-3, with 7 positions matching TRBD2. Sequencing input: CD4+ T cells from PBMCs, cultured in vitro. This CDR3 reads CASSEAFKAGVLTDTQYF. For the CDR3, the DNA is TGTGCCAGCAGTGAAGCATTTAAGGCGGGGGTCCTCACAGATACGCAGTATTTT.